This paragraph reports one T cell receptor beta chain. Its specificity is not known. The donors, nominally healthy at sampling, likely had unrecorded immune exposures. A multiplex PCR was run with 60 Vbeta primers and 13 Jbeta primers. Sequencing was performed with immunoSEQ multiplex PCR; in TCRdb, only in-frame clones are kept and a portion is missing. Here the sample spans about 160,000 clones, roughly 80% being singletons. This CDR3 comprises 17 residues. Germline V gene sequence: CDR1 SGDLS, CDR2 YYNGEE. V shed 4 bases and J 0 bases; nucleotides not matched to a gene: 9. These data are taken from a study of cytomegalovirus exposure and HLA in healthy donors. Findings and caveats of the study: In vitro data verified three CMV-associated chains as specific for CMV antigens.

The source of this sequence is a man aged 35-49 years in good health and CMV-seropositive. The chain has TRBV9 and TRBJ2-3; TRBD2 matches 9 bases. The sample was PBMCs. The CDR3 DNA follows: TGTGCCAGCAGCCCGAGCGCCCTAGCGGGAAGCACAGATACGCAGTATTTT. This codes for CASSPSALAGSTDTQYF.